This T cell receptor beta chain appears in the sequencing data of a study of human T cells and chemical hapten exposure. For the study at large: Scalp application of diphenylcyclopropenone was performed weekly in patients across the entire roughly 23-week study. Mostly female patients had alopecia areata, totalis or universalis.

Study-level findings and limits: Significantly more large CDR3 similarity clusters arose among expanded TCRs than among controls. TCRs at a frequency above 1 in 1000 stayed unchanged with DPC sensitization.

This clonotype was seen repeatedly, ten times or more. What it recognizes is unknown. Regarding time point: patch test 2, 6 weeks after DPC sensitization. The treatment: therapeutic diphenylcyclopropenone sensitization with weekly scalp DPC. Trimming removed 4 bases from V and 8 bases from J, with 14 bases in between. Germline V CDR1 and CDR2: SGHDN, FVKESK. There are 13 residues in the CDR3. TCRdb independently ran MiXCR on the RACE reads; one entry per CDR3 protein. The sample gives about 110,000 distinct CDR3 sequences, 9.2% of which show up once; 2.5% to 3.5% is in the top ten. This clonotype was sampled from a woman aged 40 to 55 with alopecia areata. Some clones in this sample may be carry-over from other donors' samples. The V call is TRBV14, the J call TRBJ1-2; maybe TRBD1 (6 bases). The material was whole blood, obtained in connection with sensitization to the hapten diphenylcyclopropenone (DPC). CDR3: CASSPGGAGGYTF. The CDR3 coding sequence is TGTGCCAGCAGCCCGGGGGGGGCCGGCGGCTACACCTTC.